The clone carrying this T cell receptor beta chain was counted many times. What it recognizes is unknown. These data belong to a study of T cells after yellow fever vaccination. Findings and caveats of the study: Though it reached lower strength, the secondary response hit its peak faster, day 5 versus 15.

TCRdb itself ran the 5' RACE reads through MiXCR, one entry per CDR3 protein. The table records more than 90,000 distinct CDR3 sequences, approximately 7.1% of them present only once. Germline V lookup: CDR1 SGHAT, CDR2 FQNNGV. With 2 bases clipped from V and 4 bases from J, the junction kept 4 bases outside the gene matches. The CDR3 runs to 16 residues. This receptor was taken from a man aged 18-30 years who received the YFV17D yellow fever vaccine. Specimen: CD4+ T cells sorted from PBMCs, collected 45 days after the first yellow fever vaccination. The J gene is TRBJ2-2, the V gene TRBV11-2, with 10 bases identical to TRBD2. CDR3 DNA: TGTGCCAGCAGCTTACTAGCGGGGGCGTTCACCGGGGAGCTGTTTTTT. Protein: CASSLLAGAFTGELFF.